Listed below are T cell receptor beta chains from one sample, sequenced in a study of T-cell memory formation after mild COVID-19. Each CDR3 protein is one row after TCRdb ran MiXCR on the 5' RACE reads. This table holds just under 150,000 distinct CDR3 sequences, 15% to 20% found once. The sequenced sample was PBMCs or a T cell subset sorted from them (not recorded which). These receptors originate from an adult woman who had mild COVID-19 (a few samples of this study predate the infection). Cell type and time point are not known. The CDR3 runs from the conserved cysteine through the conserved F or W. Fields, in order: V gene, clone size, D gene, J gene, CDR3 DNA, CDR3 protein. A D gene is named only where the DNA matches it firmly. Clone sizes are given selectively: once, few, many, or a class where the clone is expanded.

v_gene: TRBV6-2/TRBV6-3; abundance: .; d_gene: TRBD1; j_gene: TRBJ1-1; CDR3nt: TGTGCCAGCAGCTCCAGACAGGGGCAAGCTTTCTTT; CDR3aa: CASSSRQGQAFF
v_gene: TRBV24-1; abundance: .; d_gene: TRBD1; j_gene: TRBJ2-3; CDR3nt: TGTGCCACCAGTGACCTGGGACAGTTTGGGGATACGCAGTATTTT; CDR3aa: CATSDLGQFGDTQYF
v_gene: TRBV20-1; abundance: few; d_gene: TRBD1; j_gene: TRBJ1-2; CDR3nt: TGCAGTGCTACAGGACAGGGGAGGGTTGGCTATGGCTACACCTTC; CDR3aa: CSATGQGRVGYGYTF
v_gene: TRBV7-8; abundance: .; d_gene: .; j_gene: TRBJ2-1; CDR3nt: TGTGCCAGCAGCTCGAGGGACACCTCCTACAATGAGCAGTTCTTC; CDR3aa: CASSSRDTSYNEQFF
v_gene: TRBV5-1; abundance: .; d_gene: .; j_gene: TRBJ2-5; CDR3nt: TGCGCCAGCAGCTTGGCGACTACGGAGACCCAGTACTTC; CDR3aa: CASSLATTETQYF
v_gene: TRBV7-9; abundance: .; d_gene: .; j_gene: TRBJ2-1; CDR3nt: TGTGCCAGCAGCTTAGGGACCGTCCTCAATGAGCAGTTCTTC; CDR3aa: CASSLGTVLNEQFF
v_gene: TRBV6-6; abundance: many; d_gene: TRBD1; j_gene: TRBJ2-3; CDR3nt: TGTGCCAGCAGTTACCCCCGGGACAGGGGGCGTCTTACGCAGTATTTT; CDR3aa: CASSYPRDRGRLTQYF
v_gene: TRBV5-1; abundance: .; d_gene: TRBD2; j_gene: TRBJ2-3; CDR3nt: TGCGCCAGCAGCTTATCTAGCGGGCCGGGTGCAGATACGCAGTATTTT; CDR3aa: CASSLSSGPGADTQYF
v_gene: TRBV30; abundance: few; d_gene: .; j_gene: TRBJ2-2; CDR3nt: TGTGCCTGGAGTACTAAGAACACCGGGGAGCTGTTTTTT; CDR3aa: CAWSTKNTGELFF
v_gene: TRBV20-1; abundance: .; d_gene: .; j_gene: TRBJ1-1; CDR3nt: TGCAGTGCTAGTGTGGGAGATCGAGCTTTCTTT; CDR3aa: CSASVGDRAFF
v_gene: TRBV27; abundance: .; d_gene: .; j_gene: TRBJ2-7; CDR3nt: TGTGCCAGCAGGCGTCATGCGGGACAGCAAACCTACGAGCAGTACTTC; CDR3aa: CASRRHAGQQTYEQYF
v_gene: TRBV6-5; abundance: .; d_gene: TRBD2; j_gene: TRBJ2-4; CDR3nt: TGTGCCAGCAGTTACGTGGCTAGCGGGAACATTCAGTACTTC; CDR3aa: CASSYVASGNIQYF
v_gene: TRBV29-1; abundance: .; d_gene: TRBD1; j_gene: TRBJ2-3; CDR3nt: TGCAGCGTTCCCTCGACAGGGGGCGTCACAGATACGCAGTATTTT; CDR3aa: CSVPSTGGVTDTQYF
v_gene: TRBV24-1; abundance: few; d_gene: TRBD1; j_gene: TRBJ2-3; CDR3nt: TGTGCCACCAGTGATTCTCGACAGGGGGCCCGCACAGATACGCAGTATTTT; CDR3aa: CATSDSRQGARTDTQYF
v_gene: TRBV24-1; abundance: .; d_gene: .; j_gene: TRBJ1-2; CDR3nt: TGTGCCACCAGTGACTCCGGGACTGAGAGGTATGGCTACACCTTC; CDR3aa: CATSDSGTERYGYTF
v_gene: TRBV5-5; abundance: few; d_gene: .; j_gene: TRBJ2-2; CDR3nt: TGTGCCAGCAGCTCGCCGGGACACGACACCGGGGAGCTGTTTTTT; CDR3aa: CASSSPGHDTGELFF
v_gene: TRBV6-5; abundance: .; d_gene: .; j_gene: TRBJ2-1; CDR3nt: TGTGCCAGCAGTTACTCGTTCGCGGGATCCTACAATGAGCAGTTCTTC; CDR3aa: CASSYSFAGSYNEQFF
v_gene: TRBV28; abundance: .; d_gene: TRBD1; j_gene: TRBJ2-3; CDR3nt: TGTGCCAGCAGCCCGACAGGGTGGAGGGATACGCAGTATTTT; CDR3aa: CASSPTGWRDTQYF
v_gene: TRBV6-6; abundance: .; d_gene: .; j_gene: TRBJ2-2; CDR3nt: TGTGCCAGCAGGGCCAGGGAGTATACCGGGGAGCTGTTTTTT; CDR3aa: CASRAREYTGELFF
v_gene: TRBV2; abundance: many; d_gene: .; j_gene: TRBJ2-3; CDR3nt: TGTGCCAGCAGACTATTGTCAGATACGCAGTATTTT; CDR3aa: CASRLLSDTQYF
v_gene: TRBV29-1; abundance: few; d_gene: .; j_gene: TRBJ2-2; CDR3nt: TGCAGCGTCCTGGACATCGGGAACACCGGGGAGCTGTTTTTT; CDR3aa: CSVLDIGNTGELFF
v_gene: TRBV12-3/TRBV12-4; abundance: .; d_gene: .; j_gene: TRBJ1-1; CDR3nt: TGTGCCAGCAGTTTAGGACAGGAGATTGAAGCTTTCTTT; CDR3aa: CASSLGQEIEAFF
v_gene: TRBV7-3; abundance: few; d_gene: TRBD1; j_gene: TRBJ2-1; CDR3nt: TGTGCCAGCAGCTCATCCGGGACAGGGCGTGAGCAGTTCTTC; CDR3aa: CASSSSGTGREQFF
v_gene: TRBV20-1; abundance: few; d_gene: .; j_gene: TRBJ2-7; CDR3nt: TGCAGTGCTTCAACCGGGACTTACTCCTACGAGCAGTACTTC; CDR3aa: CSASTGTYSYEQYF
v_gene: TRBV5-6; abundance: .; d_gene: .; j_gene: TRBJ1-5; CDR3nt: TGTGCCAGCAGCCGCAGGTGGGGTCAGCCCCAGCATTTT; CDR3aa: CASSRRWGQPQHF
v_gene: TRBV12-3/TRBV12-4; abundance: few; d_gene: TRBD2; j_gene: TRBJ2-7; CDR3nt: TGTGCCAGCAGCCCTCAACTAGCGGACCTCTCCTACGAGCAGTACTTC; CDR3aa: CASSPQLADLSYEQYF
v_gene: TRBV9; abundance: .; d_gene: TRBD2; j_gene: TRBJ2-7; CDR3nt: TGTGCCAGCAGCGTAGGAGTTTCCACGGGAGGGGTAACCTACGAGCAGTACTTC; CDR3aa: CASSVGVSTGGVTYEQYF